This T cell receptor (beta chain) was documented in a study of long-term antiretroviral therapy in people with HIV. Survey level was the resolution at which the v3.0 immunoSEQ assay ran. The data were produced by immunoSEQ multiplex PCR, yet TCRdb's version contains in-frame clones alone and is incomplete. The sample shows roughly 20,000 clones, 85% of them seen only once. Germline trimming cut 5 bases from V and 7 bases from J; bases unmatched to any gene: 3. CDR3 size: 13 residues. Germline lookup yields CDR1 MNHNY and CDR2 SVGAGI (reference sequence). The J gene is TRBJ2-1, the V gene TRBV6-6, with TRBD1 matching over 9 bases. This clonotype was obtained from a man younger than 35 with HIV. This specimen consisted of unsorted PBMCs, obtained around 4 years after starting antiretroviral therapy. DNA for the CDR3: TGTGCCAGCAGTCGGACAGGGGCAAATGAGCAGTTCTTC. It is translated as CASSRTGANEQFF.